This T cell receptor (beta chain) was identified during a study of T cell responses to AZD1222 COVID-19 vaccine. Study-wide points: Targeting of unmutated variant regions was reportedly seen in nearly half of spike-specific TCRs. The CD4 TCRs associated with vaccination extended across spike and predominated at 160-218 and 743-854. Following two doses of AZD1222, Spike-specific TCR breadth and depth rose.

V was shortened by 5 bases and J by 0 bases, with 14 bases between the two germline ends. The CDR3 has 15 residues. Germline V lookup: CDR1 SGHTA, CDR2 FQGNSA. A remark on this clone: Its antigen remains unidentified.

Here immunoSEQ multiplex PCR was the method, and the copy in TCRdb shows in-frame clones only, minus some. Among around 180,000 clones listed, around 88% were seen once. The specimen was peripheral blood, collected on day 0 of AZD1222 vaccination. The chain has TRBV7-2 and TRBJ2-7, with D possibly being TRBD1 or TRBD2 (5 bases each). The sequence was obtained from an adult in good health. As DNA, the CDR3 is TGTGCCAGCAGCACTAATCCAGGGACCTCCTACGAGCAGTACTTC. Translated: CASSTNPGTSYEQYF.